Each of the 11 T cell receptor beta chains below was sequenced from the same sample in a study of blood T cell repertoires in COVID-19. Method: immunoSEQ multiplex PCR; TCRdb's copy keeps in-frame clones and lacks some. Altogether fewer than 250,000 clones are present, 70% to 90% being singletons, with the ten largest covering 4.4%. Sequencing was performed on peripheral blood. These receptors all come from a man aged 45-60 years with acute or convalescent COVID-19.

The chain has TRBV5-1 and TRBJ2-1; 7 positions agree with TRBD1. CDR1 is SGHRS and CDR2 is YFSETQ in the germline V gene. The CDR3 length is 14 residues. Losses at the gene ends were 0 bases for V and 8 bases for J; bases not matched to a gene: 5. The CDR3 is CASSLGVGGYEQFF. CDR3 DNA: TGCGCCAGCAGCTTGGGGGTAGGGGGCTATGAGCAGTTCTTC.

This clone was seen a handful of times. The rearrangement uses TRBV15 and TRBJ1-1; 10 bases align to TRBD1. Germline V gene sequence: CDR1 LNHNV, CDR2 YYDKDF (reference sequence). The CDR3 runs 15 residues. Unmatched junction bases numbered 5, after V lost 3 bases and J lost 4 bases. The CDR3 loop is CATSRTGGAGTEAFF. For the CDR3, the DNA is TGTGCCACCAGCAGGACAGGGGGCGCCGGCACTGAAGCTTTCTTT.

The genes are TRBV4-2 and TRBJ2-5, with TRBD2 matching over 14 bases. Trimming cost V 1 base and J 0 bases; bases outside gene matches: 7. The length of the CDR3 is 19 residues. Per the germline V gene, CDR1 is LGHNA and CDR2 is YNFKEQ. This CDR3 reads CASSQGKGLAGADQETQYF. Written as DNA, the CDR3 is TGTGCCAGCAGCCAAGGGAAGGGACTAGCGGGGGCCGACCAAGAGACCCAGTACTTC.

Details on this clone: The junction shows a germline mismatch at one end, possibly a read error. The CDR3 coding sequence is TGTGCCAGCAGAGTAGATCGGAGTAATTCATCCCTCCACTTT. This encodes CASRVDRSNSSLHF. This sequence joins TRBV6-5 and TRBJ1-6, with D uncertain. Germline CDR1 is MNHEY and CDR2 is SVGAGI. The CDR3 loop spans 14 amino acids.

The V call is TRBV5-8, the J call TRBJ2-1; weak D call: TRBD2 (7 bases). Trimming removed 4 bases from V and 9 bases from J, with 20 bases in between. The CDR3 totals 15 residues. Germline V lookup: CDR1 SGHTS, CDR2 YDEGEE. DNA for the CDR3: TGTGCCAGCAGCCCTGGGGGGGGGCGAGTGAGTGAGCAGTTCTTC. This codes for CASSPGGGRVSEQFF.

This clone came up once. The J gene is TRBJ2-1, the V gene TRBV7-3, with 15 nucleotides matching TRBD2. The V gene's germline CDR1 is SGHTA and CDR2 FQGTGA. This CDR3 region has 17 residues. V shed 5 bases and J 7 bases; nucleotides not matched to a gene: 9. The chain's CDR3 is CASSQYFGLAGGNEQFF. The CDR3 nucleotides read TGTGCCAGCAGCCAATATTTCGGACTAGCGGGGGGGAATGAGCAGTTCTTC. Combining the CDR3 with reference TRBV7-3 and TRBJ2-1 gives the whole variable domain GAGVSQTPSNKVTEKGKYVELRCDPISGHTALYWYRQSLGQGPEFLIYFQGTGAADDSGLPNDRFFAVRPEGSVSTLKIQRTERGDSAVYLCASSQYFGLAGGNEQFFGPGTRLTVL.

The chain has TRBV5-1 and TRBJ1-5; 9 nucleotides line up with TRBD1. Per the germline V gene, CDR1 is SGHRS and CDR2 is YFSETQ. CDR3 length: 16 residues. Trimming cost V 0 bases and J 0 bases; bases outside gene matches: 1. CDR3 bases: TGCGCCAGCAGCTTGGGGGGACAGGGTAGCAATCAGCCCCAGCATTTT. Translated, it gives CASSLGGQGSNQPQHF.

V usage is TRBV5-1 and J usage is TRBJ2-1; 7 nucleotides align to TRBD1. Looked up from germline, CDR1 is SGHRS and CDR2 is YFSETQ. V dropped 5 bases and J dropped 2; count of bases not matched to a gene: 10. The CDR3 has 16 amino acids. CDR3 in amino acids: CASRLTGLGPYNEQFF. DNA of the CDR3: TGCGCCAGCAGGCTGACAGGGCTAGGCCCCTACAATGAGCAGTTCTTC.

V and J are TRBV12-3 or TRBV12-4 and TRBJ1-2, with D tentatively TRBD1 (6 bases). This CDR3 is built from 13 residues. V was trimmed by 4 bases and J by 5 bases, leaving 11 bases between them. The CDR3 protein is CASSWEQGYGYTF. The CDR3 bases are TGTGCCAGCAGTTGGGAACAGGGTTATGGCTACACCTTC.

V gene TRBV27 combines with J gene TRBJ2-7, with 8 positions matching TRBD1. This CDR3 contains 14 residues. Trimming took 5 bases from V and 2 from J; bases not matched to a gene: 5. CDR1 and CDR2 from the germline V gene are MNHEY and SMNVEV (reference sequence). This CDR3 reads CASSILTGAYEQYF. CDR3 bases: TGTGCCAGCAGTATACTGACAGGGGCCTACGAGCAGTACTTC.

The chain combines TRBV11-2 with TRBJ2-5; a possible D gene is TRBD1 (6 bases). The ends were cut back, 4 bases at V and 7 bases at J, with 16 bases in the middle. The CDR3 totals 14 residues. Germline V gives CDR1 SGHAT, CDR2 FQNNGV. CDR3 residues: CASSSSVARGTQYF. Here the CDR3 DNA reads TGTGCCAGCAGCTCGTCAGTGGCCAGGGGGACCCAGTACTTC. Combining the CDR3 with reference TRBV11-2 and TRBJ2-5 gives the whole variable domain EAGVAQSPRYKIIEKRQSVAFWCNPISGHATLYWYQQILGQGPKLLIQFQNNGVVDDSQLPKDRFSAERLKGVDSTLKIQPAKLEDSAVYLCASSSSVARGTQYFGPGTRLLVL.